Shown below are 27 T cell receptor beta chains from a single sample sequenced in a study of T cells in Graves' hyperthyroidism and ophthalmopathy. RNA transcripts gave rise to amplified TCR beta CDR3 regions. RT-PCR in the first round (using the HTBI primer set) targeted the TCR CDR3. One entry per CDR3 protein, called by TCRdb with MiXCR from the multiplex PCR reads. Among some 350,000 distinct CDR3 sequences, 12% to 15% were seen once, and the ten largest hold roughly 20%. The sample consisted of blood. These receptors were obtained from a woman between 55 and 75 years old with Graves' ophthalmopathy.

This clonotype came up a few times. The V call is TRBV4-1, the J call TRBJ2-7, with 7 bases lining up with TRBD1. V dropped 2 bases and J dropped 1; count of bases not matched to a gene: 5. The CDR3 is 15 amino acids. From germline, CDR1 is MGHRA and CDR2 YSYEKL. The CDR3 DNA sequence: TGCGCCAGCAGCCAACTCATCAGGGGGTCCTACGAGCAGTACTTC. Translated: CASSQLIRGSYEQYF.

There are many counts of this clonotype. The rearrangement uses TRBV5-1 and TRBJ1-1; no clear D. The CDR3 is 12 residues long. Deletions cut 3 bases from V and 1 base from J, with 4 bases between. Germline lookup yields CDR1 SGHRS and CDR2 YFSETQ. The CDR3 DNA reads as TGCGCCAGCAGCTCGGCGAACACTGAAGCTTTCTTT. Translation: CASSSANTEAFF.

This clonotype has a count of ten or more. This rearrangement joins TRBV28 to TRBJ2-7, with 11 bases identical to TRBD2. The CDR3 extends over 17 amino acids. The germline V gene encodes CDR1 MDHEN and CDR2 SYDVKM. The ends lost 11 bases at V and 3 bases at J; junction bases unmatched: 18. For the CDR3, the DNA is TGTGCCGGTCGGCGCGCCGGACTAGCGGGCCCGAACTACGAGCAGTACTTC. This encodes CAGRRAGLAGPNYEQYF.

The table lists this clonotype with a few counts. The CDR3 protein is CSATGPWDEQYF. CDR3 sequence (DNA): TGCAGCGCTACAGGGCCCTGGGACGAGCAGTACTTC. The V gene is TRBV29-1, the J gene TRBJ2-7; maybe TRBD1 (6 bases). V was clipped by 7 bases and J by 5 bases, with 15 bases between them. The CDR3 consists of 12 residues. Germline CDR1 and CDR2: SQVTM and ANQGSEA.

The sample holds many counts of this clonotype. V gene TRBV19 combines with J gene TRBJ1-1; unclear D gene. Germline CDR1 LNHDA, CDR2 SQIVND (reference sequence). V lost 2 bases, J lost 4 bases, and 8 bases lay in between. The CDR3 totals 13 residues. CDR3 DNA: TGTGCCAGTAGTATAACGGGATCCACTGAAGCTTTCTTT. Amino acids: CASSITGSTEAFF. Combining the CDR3 with reference TRBV19 and TRBJ1-1 gives the whole variable domain DGGITQSPKYLFRKEGQNVTLSCEQNLNHDAMYWYRQDPGQGLRLIYYSQIVNDFQKGDIAEGYSVSREKKESFPLTVTSAQKNPTAFYLCASSITGSTEAFFGQGTRLTVV.

This clonotype was observed a few times. This chain connects TRBV6-1 to TRBJ2-4, with D maybe TRBD1 (5 bases). The CDR3 is 16 amino acids. V lost 5 bases and J 2 bases, leaving 16 bases between the germline ends. CDR1 and CDR2 from the germline V gene are MNHNS and SASEGT. The CDR3 DNA sequence: TGTGCCAGCAGTTACCATAGCAGGGATACCAAAAACATTCAGTACTTC. It encodes CASSYHSRDTKNIQYF.

This clonotype was seen many times. The gene calls are TRBV10-3 and TRBJ2-7; 7 bases fit TRBD2. The CDR3 consists of 15 residues. V trimming: 0 bases; J trimming: 0 bases; junction bases outside the gene matches: 2. The germline gives CDR1 ENHRY, CDR2 SYGVKD. The CDR3 is CAISESWEGSYEQYF. The DNA of the CDR3 is TGTGCCATCAGTGAGTCATGGGAGGGCTCCTACGAGCAGTACTTC.

There are many counts of this clonotype. The chain recombines TRBV20-1 with TRBJ2-5; D possibly matches TRBD1 or TRBD2 (5 bases each). The V end was cut by 6 bases, the J end by 5 bases, with 16 bases between. The CDR3 sequence is 13 residues long. Germline V gene sequence: CDR1 DFQATT, CDR2 SNEGSKA (reference sequence). The CDR3 is CSATGTTVETQYF. The CDR3 DNA sequence: TGCAGTGCGACCGGGACCACGGTGGAGACCCAGTACTTC.

V is TRBV6-1 and J is TRBJ2-3; 12 bases agree with TRBD2. The germline V gene has CDR1 MNHNS and CDR2 SASEGT. The CDR3 length is 16 residues. J lost 4 bases, V lost 5 bases, and 7 bases had no gene match. The DNA for the CDR3 is TGTGCCAGCAGTAAGCCTAGCGGGAGGGCCGCAGATACGCAGTATTTT. Its translation is CASSKPSGRAADTQYF.

This clonotype was observed a handful of times. V usage is TRBV4-1 and J usage is TRBJ2-3; 13 bases line up with TRBD2. J gave up 6 bases and V 4 bases, and 10 bases lay outside the gene matches. The CDR3 has 17 amino acids. Germline V gives CDR1 MGHRA, CDR2 YSYEKL. CDR3 protein: CASSPRRLAGGGDTQYF. The CDR3, as DNA: TGCGCCAGCAGCCCTCGTCGACTAGCGGGAGGCGGGGATACGCAGTATTTT.

This chain links TRBV19 with TRBJ2-5; perhaps TRBD1 as D (5 bases). Trimming cost V 3 bases and J 5 bases, with 19 bases left between them. CDR3 length equals 16 residues. Germline V gives CDR1 LNHDA, CDR2 SQIVND (reference sequence). The CDR3 loop is CASSMFGQGGVETQYF. The CDR3 DNA is TGTGCCAGTAGTATGTTTGGGCAGGGTGGAGTTGAGACCCAGTACTTC. Full variable domain (remainder filled in from reference TRBV19 and TRBJ2-5): DGGITQSPKYLFRKEGQNVTLSCEQNLNHDAMYWYRQDPGQGLRLIYYSQIVNDFQKGDIAEGYSVSREKKESFPLTVTSAQKNPTAFYLCASSMFGQGGVETQYFGPGTRLLVL.

This clonotype was detected a few times. This sequence joins TRBV4-2 and TRBJ2-7; D may be TRBD1 (7 bases). V gave up 1 base and J gave up 3 bases, with 13 bases separating them. This CDR3 is 15 amino acids long. Germline V gene data show CDR1 as LGHNA and CDR2 as YNFKEQ. The CDR3 bases are TGTGCCAGCAGCCAAGCGGGCCAGGGGGGCTACGAGCAGTACTTC. It encodes CASSQAGQGGYEQYF.

This clonotype was detected only a few times. The J gene is TRBJ1-2, the V gene TRBV5-8; 8 bases line up with TRBD1. J was trimmed by 4 bases and V by 3 bases; bases with no gene match: 5. Germline loops: CDR1 SGHTS, CDR2 YDEGEE. The CDR3 is made up of 14 amino acids. The CDR3 DNA reads TGTGCCAGCAGCTCCAGGGGGCTCCTCTATGGCTACACCTTC. Translated, it gives CASSSRGLLYGYTF.

This clonotype was observed a few times. The V call is TRBV28, the J call TRBJ2-1; D may correspond to TRBD1 or TRBD2 (5 bases each). Trimming cost V 6 bases and J 12 bases, with 15 bases left between them. Germline values: CDR1 MDHEN, CDR2 SYDVKM. The CDR3 sequence is 12 residues long. As DNA, the CDR3 is TGTGCCAGCAGCCTGGGACCGACGGGGCAGTTCTTC. It encodes CASSLGPTGQFF. The full variable domain, rest sourced from reference TRBV28 and TRBJ2-1, is DVKVTQSSRYLVKRTGEKVFLECVQDMDHENMFWYRQDPGLGLRLIYFSYDVKMKEKGDIPEGYSVSREKKERFSLILESASTNQTSMYLCASSLGPTGQFFGPGTRLTVL.

The chain employs TRBV7-9 and TRBJ2-2; tentative D call: TRBD2 (6 bases). The CDR3 runs to 18 residues. Germline values: CDR1 SEHNR, CDR2 FQNEAQ (reference sequence). The V end was cut by 5 bases, the J end by 7 bases, with 26 bases between. CDR3 sequence (DNA): TGTGCCAGCAGCCCCCCTAGAGGCAGGGAGGTTTACCGCGGGGAGCTGTTTTTT. Translation: CASSPPRGREVYRGELFF.

The table lists this clonotype with a few counts. DNA of the CDR3: TGCGCCAGCAGCCGTTCCGTTTCCGGGACTAGCGGGGCTACCTCGGCTCGAGAGCAGTACTTC. Its protein is CASSRSVSGTSGATSAREQYF. The rearrangement joins TRBV5-1 to TRBJ2-7; 13 bases agree with TRBD2. The CDR3 sequence is 21 residues long. The J segment lost 7 bases and the V segment lost 4 bases, leaving 26 bases of the junction unmatched. Germline V lookup: CDR1 SGHRS, CDR2 YFSETQ.

The chain couples TRBV20-1 to TRBJ2-3, with 10 bases fitting TRBD2. V was clipped by 4 bases and J by 4 bases; unmatched bases: 5. The CDR3 has 14 residues. The germline gives CDR1 DFQATT, CDR2 SNEGSKA (reference sequence). In DNA, the CDR3 is TGCAGTGCTACAGCGGGAGGGCCCTCAGATACGCAGTATTTT. This sequence encodes CSATAGGPSDTQYF.

This clonotype has more than one count but fewer than ten. The chain recombines TRBV5-1 with TRBJ2-2; 7 bases match TRBD2. The CDR3 is made up of 17 amino acids. The V and J ends lost 4 bases and 1 base, in that order; junction bases with no gene match: 10. In germline, CDR1 is SGHRS, CDR2 YFSETQ. Written as DNA, the CDR3 is TGCGCCAGCAGCCCCGGCCGCGGGAGCCTGAACACCGGGGAGCTGTTTTTT. Translation gives CASSPGRGSLNTGELFF.

This clonotype was observed a handful of times. The chain has TRBV6-1 and TRBJ2-1, with 11 bases that match TRBD2. This CDR3 has 15 residues. J was trimmed by 8 bases and V by 3 bases; bases with no gene match: 6. Germline V gene data show CDR1 as MNHNS and CDR2 as SASEGT. The CDR3 DNA follows: TGTGCCAGCAGTGATAGCGGGAGGGCCGCGGATGAGCAGTTCTTC. This sequence encodes CASSDSGRAADEQFF.

The chain employs TRBV20-1 and TRBJ2-5, with 9 bases identical to TRBD2. V lost 6 bases, J lost 5 bases, and 7 bases stayed unmatched. CDR1 is DFQATT and CDR2 is SNEGSKA in the germline V gene (reference sequence). This CDR3 contains 13 residues. In nucleotides, the CDR3 is TGCAGTGCCCAAGCGGGAGGTGGGGAGACCCAGTACTTC. It specifies CSAQAGGGETQYF.

This clonotype was counted at least ten times. Here the CDR3 DNA reads TGTGCCAGCAGCGGCGGGACAGCCAGCTCCTACGAGCAGTACTTC. This translates into CASSGGTASSYEQYF. The J gene is TRBJ2-7, the V gene TRBV11-2; maybe TRBD1 (7 bases). V gave up 5 bases and J gave up 0 bases, with 14 bases separating them. Looked up from germline, CDR1 is SGHAT and CDR2 is FQNNGV. The CDR3 length is 15 residues.

This clonotype was observed many times. The rearrangement joins TRBV5-1 to TRBJ2-3; 12 nucleotides line up with TRBD2. Looked up from germline, CDR1 is SGHRS and CDR2 is YFSETQ. CDR3 length: 14 residues. V dropped 5 bases and J dropped 5; count of bases not matched to a gene: 3. CDR3 DNA sequence: TGCGCCAGCAGACTAGCGGGAGGCATAGATACGCAGTATTTT. It is translated as CASRLAGGIDTQYF.

For this clonotype: This clone may be a read error of a much larger clone one base away. Lacking the conserved final phenylalanine or tryptophan, this CDR3 likely reflects a read error. The genes are TRBV5-1 and TRBJ1-1, with unresolved D. This CDR3 contains 13 residues. Germline loops: CDR1 SGHRS, CDR2 YFSETQ. Trimming stripped 2 bases from V and 2 bases from J, with 7 bases between. The chain's CDR3 is CASSFSGNTEAFL. CDR3 bases: TGCGCCAGCAGCTTTTCAGGAAACACTGAAGCTTTCCTT.

At least ten counts were recorded for this clonotype. The rearrangement joins TRBV29-1 to TRBJ2-7; D perhaps matches TRBD1 (7 bases). Germline loops: CDR1 SQVTM, CDR2 ANQGSEA. The length of the CDR3 is 15 residues. With 3 bases removed from V and 0 bases from J, the gap between germline ends came to 15 bases. In DNA, the CDR3 is TGCAGCGTTGAGCTCCAGGGGGGCCTCTCCTACGAGCAGTACTTC. Its translation is CSVELQGGLSYEQYF.

The chain employs TRBV5-4 and TRBJ2-4, with 8 bases fitting TRBD1. Losses at the gene ends were 4 bases for V and 0 bases for J; bases not matched to a gene: 3. The CDR3 sequence is 15 residues long. Germline V gives CDR1 SGHNT, CDR2 YYREEE (reference sequence). The CDR3: CASSGTGVAKNIQYF. The CDR3 DNA reads TGTGCCAGCAGCGGGACAGGAGTAGCCAAAAACATTCAGTACTTC.

This clonotype came up many times. The chain employs TRBV27 and TRBJ2-7; 9 bases match TRBD2. Germline V gene data show CDR1 as MNHEY and CDR2 as SMNVEV (reference sequence). Losses at the gene ends were 2 bases for V and 4 bases for J; bases not matched to a gene: 3. The CDR3 loop spans 14 amino acids. CDR3 in DNA: TGTGCCAGCAGTTTAGGCGGGAGGGCGTACGAGCAGTACTTC. This encodes CASSLGGRAYEQYF.

This clonotype occurred a few times. This chain links TRBV5-1 with TRBJ2-7, with 9 bases that match TRBD1. Germline V gene lookup returns CDR1 SGHRS and CDR2 YFSETQ. With V trimmed by 2 bases and J by 9 bases, 9 bases remained unmatched. The CDR3 consists of 14 residues. DNA for the CDR3: TGCGCCAGCAGCTTTTGGGACAGGGCCCCAGTGCAGTACTTC. Protein sequence: CASSFWDRAPVQYF. The full variable domain, completed using reference TRBV5-1 and TRBJ2-7, is KAGVTQTPRYLIKTRGQQVTLSCSPISGHRSVSWYQQTPGQGLQFLFEYFSETQRNKGNFPGRFSGRQFSNSRSEMNVSTLELGDSALYLCASSFWDRAPVQYFGPGTRLTVT.